This is a list of T cell receptor beta chains from one sample in a study of blood T cell repertoires in COVID-19. The table came from immunoSEQ multiplex PCR; TCRdb's copy has only in-frame clones and leaves some out. The sample carries about 130,000 clones, 75% to 85% recorded once. Sequenced material: peripheral blood. The receptor source for this set is a woman in her 70s with COVID-19, enrolled during active disease. Each CDR3 is given with its conserved first and last residue. D genes are given only for firm matches.

d_call: -
j_call: TRBJ1-6
v_call: TRBV7-2
cdr3_aa: CASSPGGGTVKSPLHF

d_call: -
j_call: TRBJ1-1
v_call: TRBV5-5
cdr3_aa: CASSGANSALNTEAFF

d_call: -
j_call: TRBJ2-2
v_call: TRBV4-1
cdr3_aa: CASSRLLGGDTGELFF

d_call: TRBD2
j_call: TRBJ2-7
v_call: TRBV4-3
cdr3_aa: CASSQVSGGAYEQYF

d_call: TRBD1
j_call: TRBJ2-7
v_call: TRBV27
cdr3_aa: CASSPLGQTSYEQYF

d_call: TRBD2
j_call: TRBJ2-3
v_call: TRBV5-1
cdr3_aa: CASSVSGVADTQYF

d_call: -
j_call: TRBJ1-5
v_call: TRBV6-2/TRBV6-3
cdr3_aa: CASSNPGRANQPQHF

d_call: TRBD1
j_call: TRBJ1-1
v_call: TRBV29-1
cdr3_aa: CSEQTGGDEAFF

d_call: TRBD1
j_call: TRBJ1-1
v_call: TRBV5-4
cdr3_aa: CASSVGTGGWGTEAFF

d_call: -
j_call: TRBJ2-3
v_call: TRBV5-1
cdr3_aa: CASSLVASGTDTQYF

d_call: -
j_call: TRBJ2-5
v_call: TRBV7-2
cdr3_aa: CASSFPPRETQYF

d_call: TRBD1
j_call: TRBJ2-2
v_call: TRBV7-8
cdr3_aa: CASSHGQGLHTGELFF

d_call: -
j_call: TRBJ2-7
v_call: TRBV5-8
cdr3_aa: CASSLGLLLTYEQYF

d_call: TRBD1
j_call: TRBJ2-7
v_call: TRBV2
cdr3_aa: CASTPGQASYEQYF

d_call: -
j_call: TRBJ2-3
v_call: TRBV5-4
cdr3_aa: CASSLGGKGGDTQYF

d_call: TRBD1
j_call: TRBJ1-4
v_call: TRBV7-3
cdr3_aa: CASSLGRDSKLFF

d_call: TRBD1
j_call: TRBJ2-3
v_call: TRBV5-1
cdr3_aa: CASSLGQGYTDTQYF

d_call: -
j_call: TRBJ2-6
v_call: TRBV2
cdr3_aa: CASSGTLLGAFGANVLTF

d_call: -
j_call: TRBJ2-7
v_call: TRBV19
cdr3_aa: CASRAVPGDEQYF

d_call: -
j_call: TRBJ1-4
v_call: TRBV4-1
cdr3_aa: CASSQGAPTNEKLFF

d_call: -
j_call: TRBJ1-6
v_call: TRBV6-1
cdr3_aa: CASSEGTRSPPLHF

d_call: -
j_call: TRBJ1-1
v_call: TRBV11-3
cdr3_aa: CASSQGGDCEAFF

d_call: -
j_call: TRBJ1-6
v_call: TRBV19
cdr3_aa: CASSEQGWDSPLHF

d_call: -
j_call: TRBJ1-5
v_call: TRBV2
cdr3_aa: CASSAPRNSNQPQHF

d_call: TRBD1
j_call: TRBJ2-2
v_call: TRBV7-3
cdr3_aa: CASSPTGARTGELFF

d_call: -
j_call: TRBJ1-2
v_call: TRBV30
cdr3_aa: CAWRGDGSNYGYTF

d_call: -
j_call: TRBJ2-2
v_call: TRBV5-1
cdr3_aa: CASSLGATGELFF

d_call: TRBD1
j_call: TRBJ1-1
v_call: TRBV18
cdr3_aa: CASHGTAEAFF

d_call: -
j_call: TRBJ2-5
v_call: TRBV7-9
cdr3_aa: CASSSLTGRGGETQYF

d_call: TRBD1
j_call: TRBJ1-2
v_call: TRBV9
cdr3_aa: CASSARTGTNYGYTF

d_call: TRBD1
j_call: TRBJ2-7
v_call: TRBV5-5
cdr3_aa: CASRWGQGSSYEQYF

d_call: -
j_call: TRBJ1-2
v_call: TRBV28
cdr3_aa: CAILEPYGYTF

d_call: -
j_call: TRBJ1-2
v_call: TRBV11-1
cdr3_aa: CASQGRANYGYTF

d_call: -
j_call: TRBJ2-5
v_call: TRBV11-2
cdr3_aa: CASSPMGLLRPTQYF

d_call: TRBD1
j_call: TRBJ1-2
v_call: TRBV5-1
cdr3_aa: CASSLSGGIYGYTF

d_call: TRBD1
j_call: TRBJ1-6
v_call: TRBV6-5
cdr3_aa: CASRRTGSGSPLHF